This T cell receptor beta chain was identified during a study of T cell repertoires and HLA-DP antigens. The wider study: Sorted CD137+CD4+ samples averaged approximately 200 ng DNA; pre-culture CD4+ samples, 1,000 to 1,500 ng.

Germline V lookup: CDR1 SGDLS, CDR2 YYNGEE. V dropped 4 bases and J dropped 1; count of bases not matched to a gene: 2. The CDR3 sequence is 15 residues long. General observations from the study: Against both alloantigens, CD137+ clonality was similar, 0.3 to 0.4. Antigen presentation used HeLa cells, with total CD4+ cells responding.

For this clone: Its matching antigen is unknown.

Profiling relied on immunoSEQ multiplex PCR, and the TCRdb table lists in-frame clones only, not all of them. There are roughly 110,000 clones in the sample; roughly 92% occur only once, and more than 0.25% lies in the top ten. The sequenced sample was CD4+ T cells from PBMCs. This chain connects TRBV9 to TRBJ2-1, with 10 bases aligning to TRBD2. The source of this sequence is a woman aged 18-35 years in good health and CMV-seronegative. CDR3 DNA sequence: TGTGCCAGCAGCCTACTAGCGGGGTCCTACAATGAGCAGTTCTTC. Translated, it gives CASSLLAGSYNEQFF.